The present T cell receptor (beta chain) was sequenced within a study of vaccination effects on CD4 cells after COVID-19 (dated by TCRdb to between 2021 and 2023). For context, the study as a whole: To identify antigen-specific CD4+ T cell clonotypes by their expansion, the ViraFEST assay first stimulated PBMC with viral peptide pools and then applied TCR sequencing. Each well held fewer than 2.5 million PBMC cultured in IMDM containing approximately 5.3% human AB serum, approximately 10 IU/ml IL-2 and gentamicin, along with roughly 10 ug/ml peptides. In the study, cultures from other donors were sequenced using the Oncomine TCR Beta short-read assay on an Illumina iSeq 100. Post-vaccine samples across the study were collected a median of 72 days after the second dose, with a range of 14 to 241. SARS-CoV-2 spike-specific CD4+ TCR repertoires from before and after mRNA vaccination were compared in COVID-19 convalescent patients and in infection-naive vaccine recipients. A total of nine to ten COVID-19 convalescent patients and a handful of SARS-CoV-2-naive healthy vaccine recipients were included in the full study. Study-wide conclusions, independent of this receptor: Among healthy vaccine recipients, nearly all vaccine-induced clones were SARS-CoV-2 mono-reactive, and only 1 of 255 was cross-reactive with common cold coronaviruses. Only a small number of convalescent patients were included, and no early post-infection timepoints were available, which limited the study. At late post-vaccination timepoints, both infection-induced and vaccine-induced clones showed marked clonal contraction, consistent with waning T cell responses.

After about 10 days of culture, CD4+ T cells were isolated with the EasySep CD4+ T cell isolation kit. Each participant got two doses of an mRNA SARS-CoV-2 vaccine, either BNT162b2 or mRNA-1273. The absence of prior SARS-CoV-2 infection in healthy vaccine recipients was confirmed by negative nucleocapsid antibodies before and after vaccination. Half of the culture medium was replaced with fresh IL-2-containing medium on days 3 and 7. Unless noted otherwise, every peptide stimulation condition was grown in triplicate wells. PBMC were separated from whole blood using Ficoll-Paque Plus gradient centrifugation and were then either cryopreserved at -140C or used fresh. Genomic DNA was extracted from cultured CD4+ T cells with the QIAamp micro DNA kit. This clone occurred a few times. Its antigen is not yet known. No base-level quality is on record; no much larger clone is a single base apart. The library was produced with the immunoSEQ multiplex PCR assay. DNA from the cultured, isolated CD4+ T cells was subjected to TCR beta CDR3 sequencing. The original methods were these. Non-productive TCR sequences were removed, reads were trimmed to the CDR3 region, and CDR3s of at least 7 amino acids were retained. Antigen-specific clonotypes were identified using the MANAFEST web app by comparison of expansion in peptide wells against reference cultures. To count as positive, a clone had to show expansion at FDR<0.05 compared with the reference and with all other wells, an odds ratio above 5, and a frequency above 0.1% in two replicate wells. Clonotypes significantly expanded in SARS-CoV-2 spike wells and in at least one common cold coronavirus spike condition were defined as cross-reactive. Using the stringdist R package, CDR3 similarity was measured by Levenshtein distance, and unrooted trees were constructed with ape in R 3.6.1. TCRdb carries this immuneACCESS record with in-frame sequences only. Its versions omit some clonotypes, under half of them owing to an unresolved V gene in the studies checked, with the rest unexplained. The DNA gave D and trimming, while V, J and clone size come from that table. The sample includes more than 55,000 clones, with approximately 81% observed a single time. 3.5% to 5% of the sample belongs to the ten largest clones.

CDR1 and CDR2, looked up from the germline V gene (reference sequence), are DFQATT and SNEGSKA. V loses 3 bases of germline sequence and J loses 2 bases, and the interval between the two ends is 8 bases. The CDR3 contains 14 residues, cysteine and phenylalanine counted. The entry retains the CDR3 DNA only, 42 bases that are in frame from base 1. Recombination joined TRBV20-1 with TRBJ1-6, with TRBD1 as a weak D call on 5 bases. The clonotype originates from a human donor who received a COVID-19 vaccine. The source material was CD4+ T cells from PBMCs cultured without peptide, sampled after COVID-19 vaccination. The DNA is as follows: TGCAGTGCTAGTGTAGGGGCCTATAATTCACCCCTCCACTTT. Its amino acids are CSASVGAYNSPLHF.